A selection of T cell receptor beta chains follows, all from one sample in a study of spatial heterogeneity in lung cancer. TCRdb independently ran MiXCR on the 5' RACE reads; one entry per CDR3 protein. The repertoire includes about 9,600 distinct CDR3 sequences, approximately 8% of them detected once, and about a fifth sits in the top ten. Sequenced material: lung tumor tissue, taken at surgery. Receptors were obtained from a male donor with early-stage non-small cell lung cancer. Each CDR3 is given with its conserved first and last residue. Each record gives: V gene, CDR3 length, D gene, J gene, clone size, CDR3 DNA, CDR3 protein. D genes are given only for firm matches. Only part of the rows carry a size: once, few, many, or a class if the clone is expanded.

TRBV5-1	14	-	TRBJ1-2	many	TGCGCCAGCAGCGTTGGACAGACTAACTATGGCTACACCTTC	CASSVGQTNYGYTF
TRBV3-1	15	TRBD2	TRBJ2-1	-	TGTGCCAGCAGCCAAGTTAGCGGGAGGCACAATGAGCAGTTCTTC	CASSQVSGRHNEQFF
TRBV20-1	14	TRBD2	TRBJ2-5	-	TGCAGTGCTAGGGTCCGGGGGGGCGTCGAGACCCAGTACTTC	CSARVRGGVETQYF
TRBV7-2	13	-	TRBJ2-3	-	TGTGCCAGCAGCTCTAGCCCCCCAGATACGCAGTATTTT	CASSSSPPDTQYF
TRBV29-1	15	-	TRBJ2-3	few	TGCAGCGTTGGTCGTGGGGGAACACTCACAGATACGCAGTATTTT	CSVGRGGTLTDTQYF
TRBV28	16	TRBD1	TRBJ1-5	medium-sized	TGTGCCAGCACCCCGGGATGGACAGGGGTCGATCAGCCCCAGCATTTT	CASTPGWTGVDQPQHF
TRBV3-1	13	-	TRBJ1-1	medium-sized	TGTGCCAGCAGCCAAGAAGGTAGAGGTGAAGCTTTCTTT	CASSQEGRGEAFF
TRBV6-5	14	TRBD1	TRBJ1-1	many	TGTGCCAGCAGTTACAGGACAGGGAACACTGAAGCTTTCTTT	CASSYRTGNTEAFF
TRBV6-6	12	-	TRBJ1-1	many	TGTGCCAGCAGTTACGGAGAGCCTGAAGCTTTCTTT	CASSYGEPEAFF
TRBV7-6	15	TRBD2	TRBJ2-3	many	TGTGCCAGCAGCTTAAGCGGGGGGTCGGCAGATACGCAGTATTTT	CASSLSGGSADTQYF
TRBV28	15	TRBD1	TRBJ1-5	many	TGTGCCAGCAGTTACGACAGGGGAGGCAATCAGCCCCAGCATTTT	CASSYDRGGNQPQHF
TRBV11-1	15	-	TRBJ2-5	many	TGTGCCAGCAGCTTAGGACAGGCGGAAGAAGAGACCCAGTACTTC	CASSLGQAEEETQYF
TRBV28	15	TRBD2	TRBJ2-3	-	TGTGCCAGCAGTGATGCTAGCGGGAGAGGAGATACGCAGTATTTT	CASSDASGRGDTQYF
TRBV2	11	-	TRBJ2-7	many	TGTGCCAGCACCAGCTACGACGAGCAGTACTTC	CASTSYDEQYF
TRBV7-3	18	TRBD1	TRBJ1-1	medium-sized	TGTGCCAGCAGCTTAAAGGGACAGGGATCCCGTAAGAACACTGAAGCTTTCTTT	CASSLKGQGSRKNTEAFF
TRBV7-8	14	TRBD1	TRBJ2-7	few	TGTGCCAGCAGCCGGGACAGGGGCAGTCACGAGCAGTACTTC	CASSRDRGSHEQYF
TRBV15	15	-	TRBJ2-4	-	TGTGCCATCAGCAACCCCGGCAGGGCCAAAAACATTCAGTACTTC	CAISNPGRAKNIQYF
TRBV12-3/TRBV12-4	13	-	TRBJ2-3	medium-sized	TGTGCCAGCAGTGCGAATATAGGGGATACGCAGTATTTT	CASSANIGDTQYF
TRBV18	14	-	TRBJ2-1	many	TGTGCCAGCTCACCACCGACAGGAGCCAATGAGCAGTTCTTC	CASSPPTGANEQFF
TRBV18	15	TRBD2	TRBJ2-1	many	TGTGCCAGCTCGACAGCGGGAGTACCCTACAATGAGCAGTTCTTC	CASSTAGVPYNEQFF
TRBV20-1	12	-	TRBJ1-4	-	TGCAGTGCTCACTCAACTAATGAAAAACTGTTTTTT	CSAHSTNEKLFF
TRBV6-1	18	TRBD2	TRBJ2-5	few	TGTGCCAGCAGCCTCCAACCCCCCGGGACTAGCGGGTTAGAGACCCAGTACTTC	CASSLQPPGTSGLETQYF
TRBV7-3	17	-	TRBJ1-1	many	TGTGCCAGCAGCTTAAGGCCCACGGGGCGCAGGGACACTGAAGCTTTCTTT	CASSLRPTGRRDTEAFF
TRBV27	14	TRBD1	TRBJ2-7	medium-sized	TGTGCCAGCAGTTTGGGGGACAGGGGACGCGAGCAGTACTTC	CASSLGDRGREQYF
TRBV7-2	14	-	TRBJ2-3	few	TGTGCCAGCAGCTTATACCAGAGCACAGATACGCAGTATTTT	CASSLYQSTDTQYF
TRBV10-3	12	-	TRBJ2-3	-	TGTGCCATCAGTGAATTCACAGATACGCAGTATTTT	CAISEFTDTQYF
TRBV24-1	16	TRBD2	TRBJ2-3	many	TGTGCCACCAGTGGTCGGACTAGCCGTAGCACAGATACGCAGTATTTT	CATSGRTSRSTDTQYF
TRBV11-2	14	-	TRBJ1-3	-	TGTGCCAGCAGTGCCTCACGGGCTGGAAACACCATATATTTT	CASSASRAGNTIYF
TRBV20-1	16	-	TRBJ2-2	-	TGCAGTGCTAGACCCCGGGGGATGGGGCCCACCGGGGAGCTGTTTTTT	CSARPRGMGPTGELFF
TRBV9	15	TRBD2	TRBJ2-2	medium-sized	TGTGCCAGCAGCTCTTCCGGGACTAGTAACGGGGAGCTGTTTTTT	CASSSSGTSNGELFF
TRBV7-3	17	TRBD2	TRBJ2-3	few	TGTGCCAGCAGCTTAACTACCGCTAGCGGGGGCTCTGATACGCAGTATTTT	CASSLTTASGGSDTQYF
TRBV20-1	13	-	TRBJ1-5	-	TGCAGTGCTCAGGGGATGGAAAGGCAGCCCCAGCATTTT	CSAQGMERQPQHF
TRBV5-5	15	-	TRBJ2-5	-	TGTGCCAGCAGCATTTCGGTAGTCCACCAAGAGACCCAGTACTTC	CASSISVVHQETQYF
TRBV10-2	13	-	TRBJ1-1	many	TGCGCCAGCAGTGTGGCAGGGGTCACTGAAGCTTTCTTT	CASSVAGVTEAFF
TRBV6-1	13	TRBD1	TRBJ1-1	-	TGTGCCAGCACGACAGGGCCCAACACTGAAGCTTTCTTT	CASTTGPNTEAFF
TRBV4-3	13	-	TRBJ1-1	many	TGCGCCAGCAGCCTAAACAGGGCCACTGAAGCTTTCTTT	CASSLNRATEAFF
TRBV2	12	-	TRBJ2-5	many	TGTGCCAGCAGTTTCAGGGGAGAGACCCAGTACTTC	CASSFRGETQYF
TRBV12-3/TRBV12-4	12	-	TRBJ2-3	few	TGTGCCAGCAGTATTCGCACAGATACGCAGTATTTT	CASSIRTDTQYF
TRBV20-1	16	TRBD1	TRBJ2-2	many	TGCAGTGCTAGCTTACCGGGGACAGGGAACACCGGGGAGCTGTTTTTT	CSASLPGTGNTGELFF
TRBV3-1	16	TRBD1	TRBJ2-7	many	TGTGCCAGCAGCCAAGCCCCCGACAGGGGGTCCCACGAGCAGTACTTC	CASSQAPDRGSHEQYF
TRBV4-3	15	-	TRBJ2-7	-	TGCGCCAGCAGCCAAGTCAGGGAGGCGTCCTACGAGCAGTACTTC	CASSQVREASYEQYF
TRBV5-4	17	TRBD2	TRBJ2-3	many	TGTGCCAGCAGCTTGGTCGCTAGCGGGGCTTCCACAGATACGCAGTATTTT	CASSLVASGASTDTQYF
TRBV28	15	TRBD2	TRBJ2-7	few	TGTGCCAGCAGTTCCGGGACTAGCGGGAGACGCGAGCAGTACTTC	CASSSGTSGRREQYF
TRBV6-2/TRBV6-3	14	-	TRBJ2-7	few	TGTGCCAGCAGAGAACAGCCGAGCTCCTACGAGCAGTACTTC	CASREQPSSYEQYF
TRBV10-3	14	TRBD1	TRBJ1-1	few	TGTGCCATCAGTGAATTGGACAGGGGCCTTGAAGCTTTCTTT	CAISELDRGLEAFF
TRBV19	16	TRBD2	TRBJ2-3	few	TGTGCCAGTAGTATGCTGGGCGGGGGGGCGGTAGATACGCAGTATTTT	CASSMLGGGAVDTQYF
TRBV2	13	-	TRBJ1-1	many	TGTGCCAGCAGTCCGGTCCTGAACACTGAAGCTTTCTTT	CASSPVLNTEAFF
TRBV15	18	TRBD2	TRBJ2-5	-	TGTGCCACACTGCCTAGACTAGCGGGAGAGAAGGTCGAAGAGACCCAGTACTTC	CATLPRLAGEKVEETQYF
TRBV25-1	11	-	TRBJ1-2	few	TGTGCCAGCACGCGCTTGTATGGCTACACCTTC	CASTRLYGYTF
TRBV9	14	TRBD2	TRBJ2-1	many	TGTGCCAGCACCGGGACTAGCGGGAGCAATGAGCAGTTCTTC	CASTGTSGSNEQFF
TRBV10-3	13	-	TRBJ2-3	many	TGTGCCACGAGACAGGAGGGGACAGATACGCAGTATTTT	CATRQEGTDTQYF
TRBV20-1	15	-	TRBJ1-6	medium-sized	TGCAGTGCTGGAACGCCTACAGGGATTAATTCACCCCTCCACTTT	CSAGTPTGINSPLHF
TRBV3-1	16	-	TRBJ2-6	many	TGTGCCAGCAGCCAGTGGGCCAGCTCTGGGGCCAACGTCCTGACTTTC	CASSQWASSGANVLTF
TRBV10-3	12	-	TRBJ2-5	many	TGTGCCATCCGACCGGAAGGAGAGACCCAGTACTTC	CAIRPEGETQYF